These T cell receptor beta chains were read from a single sample in a study of CD8+ T cells in alopecia areata. Using immunoSEQ multiplex PCR, the repertoire was profiled, and TCRdb retains in-frame clones only, with some absent. Among a few hundred thousand clones, 50% to 70% were seen once, and the ten largest hold around 1.5%. The starting material was CD4+ T cells sorted from blood, obtained at week 4, from a patient treated with tofacitinib. The receptors originated from a human donor with alopecia areata. The CDR3 runs from the conserved cysteine through the conserved F or W. Each record gives: J gene, D gene, clone size, V gene, CDR3 protein, CDR3 DNA. A D gene is named only where the DNA matches it firmly. Only some rows state a clone size, as once, few, many or a class for expanded clones.

j_gene: TRBJ1-1; d_gene: NA; abundance: NA; v_gene: TRBV29-1; CDR3aa: CSVEQLLMNTEAFF; CDR3nt: TGCAGCGTTGAACAGCTACTAATGAACACTGAAGCTTTCTTT
j_gene: TRBJ2-1; d_gene: TRBD2; abundance: NA; v_gene: TRBV5-1; CDR3aa: CASRRAGTSRIKIDEQFF; CDR3nt: TGCGCCAGCAGAAGAGCCGGGACTAGTCGGATTAAAATAGATGAGCAGTTCTTC
j_gene: TRBJ2-5; d_gene: NA; abundance: NA; v_gene: TRBV28; CDR3aa: CASSLGSLGMETQYF; CDR3nt: TGTGCCAGCAGTTTAGGTAGCTTAGGGATGGAGACCCAGTACTTC
j_gene: TRBJ1-2; d_gene: NA; abundance: NA; v_gene: TRBV5-6; CDR3aa: CASSLGQENYGYTF; CDR3nt: TGTGCCAGCAGCCTGGGTCAGGAGAACTATGGCTACACCTTC
j_gene: TRBJ1-1; d_gene: TRBD1; abundance: NA; v_gene: TRBV6-5; CDR3aa: CASSYRDRVANTEAFF; CDR3nt: TGTGCCAGCAGTTACCGGGACAGGGTGGCGAACACTGAAGCTTTCTTT
j_gene: TRBJ1-1; d_gene: TRBD1; abundance: once; v_gene: TRBV29-1; CDR3aa: CSVVPEGAYTEAFF; CDR3nt: TGCAGCGTTGTGCCGGAGGGGGCTTACACTGAAGCTTTCTTT
j_gene: TRBJ2-5; d_gene: TRBD1; abundance: NA; v_gene: TRBV29-1; CDR3aa: CSGRKGAKGETQYF; CDR3nt: TGCAGCGGACGGAAGGGGGCGAAAGGCGAGACCCAGTACTTC
j_gene: TRBJ2-2; d_gene: NA; abundance: few; v_gene: TRBV12-5; CDR3aa: CASGLVLAGELFF; CDR3nt: TGTGCTAGTGGTTTGGTACTTGCCGGGGAGCTGTTTTTT
j_gene: TRBJ1-4; d_gene: TRBD1; abundance: NA; v_gene: TRBV6-6; CDR3aa: CASTTGPREKLFF; CDR3nt: TGTGCCAGCACGACAGGGCCGCGTGAAAAACTGTTTTTT
j_gene: TRBJ2-3; d_gene: NA; abundance: few; v_gene: TRBV29-1; CDR3aa: CSGYMSTDTQYF; CDR3nt: TGCAGCGGGTACATGAGCACAGATACGCAGTATTTT
j_gene: TRBJ2-5; d_gene: NA; abundance: NA; v_gene: TRBV20-1; CDR3aa: CSARDLVTQYF; CDR3nt: TGCAGTGCTAGAGACCTAGTGACCCAGTACTTC
j_gene: TRBJ1-1; d_gene: NA; abundance: NA; v_gene: TRBV29-1; CDR3aa: CSVGLRQGDTEAFF; CDR3nt: TGCAGCGTTGGTCTGAGGCAGGGAGATACTGAAGCTTTCTTT
j_gene: TRBJ2-3; d_gene: TRBD1; abundance: NA; v_gene: TRBV25-1; CDR3aa: CASSESTGAADTQYF; CDR3nt: TGTGCCAGCAGTGAATCGACAGGGGCGGCAGATACGCAGTATTTT
j_gene: TRBJ2-1; d_gene: NA; abundance: NA; v_gene: TRBV7-9; CDR3aa: CASSYQYQGDEQFF; CDR3nt: TGTGCCAGCAGCTACCAATATCAGGGTGACGAGCAGTTCTTC
j_gene: TRBJ2-7; d_gene: TRBD1; abundance: NA; v_gene: TRBV4-3; CDR3aa: CASSHDRGLGEQYF; CDR3nt: TGCGCCAGCAGCCATGACAGGGGTCTAGGGGAGCAGTACTTC
j_gene: TRBJ1-1; d_gene: TRBD1; abundance: NA; v_gene: TRBV27; CDR3aa: CASSLSRPSTGGTEAFF; CDR3nt: TGTGCCAGCAGTTTATCCCGCCCTTCGACAGGGGGCACTGAAGCTTTCTTT
j_gene: TRBJ1-1; d_gene: NA; abundance: NA; v_gene: TRBV6-6; CDR3aa: CASSQVATEAFF; CDR3nt: TGTGCCAGCAGTCAAGTTGCCACTGAAGCTTTCTTT
j_gene: TRBJ2-5; d_gene: NA; abundance: NA; v_gene: TRBV6-5; CDR3aa: CASSYSIAQGETQYF; CDR3nt: TGTGCCAGCAGTTACTCGATAGCCCAAGGGGAGACCCAGTACTTC
j_gene: TRBJ2-2; d_gene: NA; abundance: few; v_gene: TRBV29-1; CDR3aa: CSVAGRTNTGELFF; CDR3nt: TGCAGCGTTGCAGGCCGGACGAACACCGGGGAGCTGTTTTTT
j_gene: TRBJ2-7; d_gene: TRBD1; abundance: NA; v_gene: TRBV6-1; CDR3aa: CASTPRTGAYEQYF; CDR3nt: TGTGCCAGCACCCCAAGGACAGGCGCCTACGAGCAGTACTTC
j_gene: TRBJ1-2; d_gene: TRBD1; abundance: NA; v_gene: TRBV25-1; CDR3aa: CASSTGDGYTF; CDR3nt: TGTGCCAGCAGTACAGGGGATGGCTACACCTTC
j_gene: TRBJ2-3; d_gene: NA; abundance: NA; v_gene: TRBV5-6; CDR3aa: CASTRGARPDTQYF; CDR3nt: TGTGCCAGCACCAGGGGGGCCCGGCCAGATACGCAGTATTTT
j_gene: TRBJ2-7; d_gene: TRBD2; abundance: NA; v_gene: TRBV7-2; CDR3aa: CASSPMGGRGDEQYF; CDR3nt: TGTGCCAGCAGCCCCATGGGAGGGCGGGGTGACGAGCAGTACTTC
j_gene: TRBJ1-1; d_gene: NA; abundance: once; v_gene: TRBV29-1; CDR3aa: CSVDSTDSHTEAFF; CDR3nt: TGCAGCGTTGATTCCACGGACAGCCACACTGAAGCTTTCTTT
j_gene: TRBJ2-3; d_gene: NA; abundance: NA; v_gene: TRBV19; CDR3aa: CASSVGDTQYF; CDR3nt: TGTGCCAGTAGTGTGGGAGATACGCAGTATTTT
j_gene: TRBJ2-5; d_gene: TRBD2; abundance: few; v_gene: TRBV9; CDR3aa: CASSGTSGQETQYF; CDR3nt: TGTGCCAGCAGCGGAACTAGCGGACAAGAGACCCAGTACTTC
j_gene: TRBJ1-1; d_gene: NA; abundance: NA; v_gene: TRBV10-3; CDR3aa: CAISVQTNTEAFF; CDR3nt: TGTGCCATCAGTGTACAGACGAACACTGAAGCTTTCTTT
j_gene: TRBJ1-1; d_gene: NA; abundance: NA; v_gene: TRBV29-1; CDR3aa: CSVEAGLNTEAFF; CDR3nt: TGCAGCGTTGAGGCCGGACTGAACACTGAAGCTTTCTTT
j_gene: TRBJ2-1; d_gene: NA; abundance: NA; v_gene: TRBV29-1; CDR3aa: CSVSTRGPEQFF; CDR3nt: TGCAGCGTTTCGACTAGAGGGCCTGAGCAGTTCTTC
j_gene: TRBJ2-3; d_gene: NA; abundance: NA; v_gene: TRBV11-2; CDR3aa: CASSEMRTDTQYF; CDR3nt: TGTGCCAGCAGCGAAATGCGGACGGATACGCAGTATTTT
j_gene: TRBJ2-1; d_gene: NA; abundance: few; v_gene: TRBV29-1; CDR3aa: CSAEDYRNEQFF; CDR3nt: TGCAGCGCGGAGGACTACCGCAATGAGCAGTTCTTC
j_gene: TRBJ2-7; d_gene: NA; abundance: many; v_gene: TRBV7-9; CDR3aa: CASSFSGNTYEQYF; CDR3nt: TGTGCCAGCAGCTTTAGCGGAAACACCTACGAGCAGTACTTC
j_gene: TRBJ2-2; d_gene: NA; abundance: NA; v_gene: TRBV5-6; CDR3aa: CASSSRADYGELFF; CDR3nt: TGTGCCAGCAGCTCCCGGGCCGATTACGGGGAGCTGTTTTTT
j_gene: TRBJ2-5; d_gene: NA; abundance: few; v_gene: TRBV5-6; CDR3aa: CASSLRSLGGETQYF; CDR3nt: TGTGCCAGCAGCTTGCGGAGTCTTGGGGGGGAGACCCAGTACTTC
j_gene: TRBJ1-6; d_gene: NA; abundance: NA; v_gene: TRBV29-1; CDR3aa: CSVGQKDSPLHF; CDR3nt: TGCAGCGTTGGACAGAAGGACTCACCCCTCCACTTT
j_gene: TRBJ2-5; d_gene: NA; abundance: few; v_gene: TRBV29-1; CDR3aa: CSVEGGHRTEYQETQYF; CDR3nt: TGCAGCGTTGAAGGAGGCCATAGGACCGAGTACCAAGAGACCCAGTACTTC
j_gene: TRBJ1-2; d_gene: NA; abundance: NA; v_gene: TRBV30; CDR3aa: CAWSAGTYGYTF; CDR3nt: TGTGCCTGGAGTGCAGGGACCTATGGCTACACCTTC
j_gene: TRBJ1-1; d_gene: NA; abundance: NA; v_gene: TRBV29-1; CDR3aa: CSADTISNTEAFF; CDR3nt: TGCAGCGCAGATACTATCAGTAACACTGAAGCTTTCTTT
j_gene: TRBJ2-1; d_gene: NA; abundance: NA; v_gene: TRBV20-1; CDR3aa: CSAPAPGQQFF; CDR3nt: TGCAGTGCACCGGCACCGGGACAGCAGTTCTTC
j_gene: TRBJ2-2; d_gene: TRBD2; abundance: NA; v_gene: TRBV29-1; CDR3aa: CSVVGGGGTTGELFF; CDR3nt: TGCAGCGTTGTCGGTGGCGGGGGGACCACCGGGGAGCTGTTTTTT
j_gene: TRBJ1-5; d_gene: NA; abundance: few; v_gene: TRBV7-2; CDR3aa: CASSRQIEQPQHF; CDR3nt: TGTGCCAGCAGCCGACAGATTGAGCAGCCCCAGCATTTT
j_gene: TRBJ1-5; d_gene: NA; abundance: NA; v_gene: TRBV30; CDR3aa: CAWSTGTGAQPQHF; CDR3nt: TGTGCCTGGAGTACAGGAACGGGCGCGCAGCCCCAGCATTTT
j_gene: TRBJ2-7; d_gene: NA; abundance: few; v_gene: TRBV5-1; CDR3aa: CASSLSGAGLYEQYF; CDR3nt: TGCGCCAGCAGCTTGTCCGGGGCCGGCCTGTACGAGCAGTACTTC
j_gene: TRBJ2-3; d_gene: TRBD1; abundance: NA; v_gene: TRBV29-1; CDR3aa: CSVARQGLGSDTQYF; CDR3nt: TGCAGCGTTGCCCGACAGGGGTTAGGGTCAGATACGCAGTATTTT
j_gene: TRBJ2-7; d_gene: TRBD1; abundance: many; v_gene: TRBV4-1; CDR3aa: CASSPGNRDRVYEQYF; CDR3nt: TGCGCCAGCAGCCCGGGCAACCGGGACAGAGTCTACGAGCAGTACTTC
j_gene: TRBJ2-7; d_gene: NA; abundance: NA; v_gene: TRBV7-2; CDR3aa: CATATGPYEQYF; CDR3nt: TGTGCCACTGCGACAGGACCCTACGAGCAGTACTTC
j_gene: TRBJ2-6; d_gene: NA; abundance: few; v_gene: TRBV13; CDR3aa: CASSLPGLKANVLTF; CDR3nt: TGTGCCAGCAGCTTACCGGGACTGAAGGCCAACGTCCTGACTTTC
j_gene: TRBJ1-5; d_gene: NA; abundance: NA; v_gene: TRBV30; CDR3aa: CAWSGGTSSNQPQHF; CDR3nt: TGTGCCTGGAGTGGCGGGACATCTAGCAATCAGCCCCAGCATTTT
j_gene: TRBJ2-1; d_gene: NA; abundance: NA; v_gene: TRBV4-3; CDR3aa: CASSQWDITNEQFF; CDR3nt: TGCGCCAGCAGCCAATGGGACATTACAAATGAGCAGTTCTTC
j_gene: TRBJ1-1; d_gene: NA; abundance: NA; v_gene: TRBV6-5; CDR3aa: CASSGQRAMNTEAFF; CDR3nt: TGTGCCAGCAGCGGGCAGAGAGCCATGAACACTGAAGCTTTCTTT
j_gene: TRBJ2-3; d_gene: TRBD2; abundance: NA; v_gene: TRBV5-1; CDR3aa: CASSLRTSGGADTQYF; CDR3nt: TGCGCCAGCAGCCTACGGACTAGCGGGGGGGCAGATACGCAGTATTTT